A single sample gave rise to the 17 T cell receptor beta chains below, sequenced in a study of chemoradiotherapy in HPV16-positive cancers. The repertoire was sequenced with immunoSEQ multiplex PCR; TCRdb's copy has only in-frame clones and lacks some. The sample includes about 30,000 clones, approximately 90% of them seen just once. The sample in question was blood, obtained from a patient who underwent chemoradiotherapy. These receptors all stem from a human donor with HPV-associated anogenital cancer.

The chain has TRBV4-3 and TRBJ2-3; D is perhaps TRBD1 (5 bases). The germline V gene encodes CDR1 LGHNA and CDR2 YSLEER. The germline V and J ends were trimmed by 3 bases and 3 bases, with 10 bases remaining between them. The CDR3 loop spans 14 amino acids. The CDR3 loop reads CASSQQGGTDTQYF. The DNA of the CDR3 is TGCGCCAGCAGCCAGCAGGGCGGAACAGATACGCAGTATTTT.

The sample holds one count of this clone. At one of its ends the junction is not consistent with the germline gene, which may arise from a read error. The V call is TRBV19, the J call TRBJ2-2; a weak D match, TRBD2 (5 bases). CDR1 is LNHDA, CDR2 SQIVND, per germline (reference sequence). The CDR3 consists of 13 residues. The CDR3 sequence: CASSSRSTGDLFF. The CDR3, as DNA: TGTGCCAGTAGTTCCCGGTCCACCGGGGATCTGTTTTTT.

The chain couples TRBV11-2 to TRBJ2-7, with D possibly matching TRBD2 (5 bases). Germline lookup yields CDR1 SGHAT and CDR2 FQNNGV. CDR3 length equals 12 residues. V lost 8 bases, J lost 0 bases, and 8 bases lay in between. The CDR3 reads CASGGDSYEQYF. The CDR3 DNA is TGTGCCAGCGGAGGAGACTCCTACGAGCAGTACTTC.

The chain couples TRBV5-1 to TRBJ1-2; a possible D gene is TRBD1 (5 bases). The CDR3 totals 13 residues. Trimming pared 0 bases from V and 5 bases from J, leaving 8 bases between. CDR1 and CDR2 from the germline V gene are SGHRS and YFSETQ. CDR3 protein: CASSLAGGYGYTF. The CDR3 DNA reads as TGCGCCAGCAGCTTGGCGGGGGGGTATGGCTACACCTTC.

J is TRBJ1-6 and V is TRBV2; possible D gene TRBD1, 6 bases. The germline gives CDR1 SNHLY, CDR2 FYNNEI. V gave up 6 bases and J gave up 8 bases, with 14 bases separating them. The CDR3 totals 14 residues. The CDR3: CASRPGGGDSPLHF. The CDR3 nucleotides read TGTGCCAGCAGGCCGGGAGGGGGTGATTCACCCCTCCACTTT.

This CDR3 reads CATQRTHAGNQPQHF. CDR3 sequence (DNA): TGTGCCACCCAAAGGACCCACGCGGGGAATCAGCCCCAGCATTTT. This chain links TRBV6-5 with TRBJ1-5; D is unclear. V was cut by 10 bases and J by 4 bases, with 20 bases left in between. Germline V gives CDR1 MNHEY, CDR2 SVGAGI. There are 15 residues in the CDR3.

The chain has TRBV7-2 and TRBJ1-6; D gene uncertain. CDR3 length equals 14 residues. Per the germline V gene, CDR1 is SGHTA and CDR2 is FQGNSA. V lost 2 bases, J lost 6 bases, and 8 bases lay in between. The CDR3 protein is CASSLYYLNSPLHF. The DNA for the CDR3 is TGTGCCAGCAGCTTATACTACCTTAATTCACCCCTCCACTTT.

CDR3 loop: CASSPGASDYGYTF. CDR3 bases: TGTGCCAGCAGCCCTGGGGCTTCGGACTATGGCTACACCTTC. V and J are TRBV11-2 and TRBJ1-2, with D perhaps matching TRBD1 (5 bases). The CDR3 is 14 amino acids. The V and J ends lost 5 bases and 3 bases respectively, with 13 bases between them. CDR1 is SGHAT and CDR2 is FQNNGV in the germline V gene. The full variable domain, its missing parts supplied by reference TRBV11-2 and TRBJ1-2, is EAGVAQSPRYKIIEKRQSVAFWCNPISGHATLYWYQQILGQGPKLLIQFQNNGVVDDSQLPKDRFSAERLKGVDSTLKIQPAKLEDSAVYLCASSPGASDYGYTFGSGTRLTVV.

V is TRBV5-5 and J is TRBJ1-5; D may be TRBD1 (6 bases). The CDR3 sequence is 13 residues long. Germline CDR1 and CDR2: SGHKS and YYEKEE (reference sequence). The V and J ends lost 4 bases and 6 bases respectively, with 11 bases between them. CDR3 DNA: TGTGCCAGCAGCCTACAGGGCGCTCAGCCCCAGCATTTT. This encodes CASSLQGAQPQHF.

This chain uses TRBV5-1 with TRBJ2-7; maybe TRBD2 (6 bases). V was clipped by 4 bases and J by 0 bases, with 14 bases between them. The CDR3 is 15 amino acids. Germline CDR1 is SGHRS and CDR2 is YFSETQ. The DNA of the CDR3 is TGCGCCAGCAGCCCGCAAGTCGGGAGCTCCTACGAGCAGTACTTC. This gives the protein CASSPQVGSSYEQYF.

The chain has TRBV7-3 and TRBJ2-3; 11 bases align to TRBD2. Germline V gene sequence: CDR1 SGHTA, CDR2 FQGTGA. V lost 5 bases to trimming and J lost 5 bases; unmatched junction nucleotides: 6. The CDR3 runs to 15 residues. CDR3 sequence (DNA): TGTGCCAGCAGCCTAATTAGCGGGGGGGGAGATACGCAGTATTTT. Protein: CASSLISGGGDTQYF.

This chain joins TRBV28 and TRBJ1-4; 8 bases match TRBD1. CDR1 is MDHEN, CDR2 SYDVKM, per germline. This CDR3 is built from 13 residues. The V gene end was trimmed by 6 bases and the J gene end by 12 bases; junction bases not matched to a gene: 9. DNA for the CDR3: TGTGCCAGCAGCGGACAGGGTGAAAGGGAACTGTTTTTT. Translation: CASSGQGERELFF.

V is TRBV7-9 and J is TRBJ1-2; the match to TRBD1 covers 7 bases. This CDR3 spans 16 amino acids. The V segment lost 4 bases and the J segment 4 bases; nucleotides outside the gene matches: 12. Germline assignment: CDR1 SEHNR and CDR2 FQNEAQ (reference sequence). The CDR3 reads CASSWSPAQGVYGYTF. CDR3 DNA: TGTGCCAGCAGCTGGAGCCCTGCCCAGGGGGTCTATGGCTACACCTTC.

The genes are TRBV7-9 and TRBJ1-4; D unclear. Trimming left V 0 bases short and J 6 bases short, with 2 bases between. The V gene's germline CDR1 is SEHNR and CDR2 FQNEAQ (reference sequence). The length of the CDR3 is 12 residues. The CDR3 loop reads CASSLAYEKLFF. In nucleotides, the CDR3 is TGTGCCAGCAGCTTAGCTTATGAAAAACTGTTTTTT.

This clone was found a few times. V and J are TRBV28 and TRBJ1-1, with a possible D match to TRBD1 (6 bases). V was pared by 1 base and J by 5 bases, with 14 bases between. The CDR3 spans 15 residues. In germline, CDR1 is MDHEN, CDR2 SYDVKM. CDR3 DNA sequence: TGTGCCAGCAGTTTATATATACGGACAGCTACTGAAGCTTTCTTT. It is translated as CASSLYIRTATEAFF.

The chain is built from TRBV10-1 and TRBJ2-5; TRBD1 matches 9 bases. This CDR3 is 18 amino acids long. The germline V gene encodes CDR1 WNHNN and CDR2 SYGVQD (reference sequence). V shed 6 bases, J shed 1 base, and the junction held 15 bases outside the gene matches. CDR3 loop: CASRYTDRDREFQETQYF. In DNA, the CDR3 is TGCGCCAGCAGATACACCGACCGGGACAGGGAGTTCCAAGAGACCCAGTACTTC.

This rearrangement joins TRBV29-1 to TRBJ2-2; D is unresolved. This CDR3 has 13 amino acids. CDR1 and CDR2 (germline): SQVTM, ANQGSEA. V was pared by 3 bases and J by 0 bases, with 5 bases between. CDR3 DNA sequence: TGCAGCGTTGAGGGCCCGAACACCGGGGAGCTGTTTTTT. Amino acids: CSVEGPNTGELFF.